Listed below are T cell receptor beta chains from one sample, sequenced in a study of cytomegalovirus exposure and HLA in healthy donors. Sequenced by immunoSEQ multiplex PCR; TCRdb stores in-frame clones only, minus some. Of about 200,000 clones listed, 75% to 85% are singletons. The sequenced material came from PBMCs. The receptor source for this set is a woman aged 30 to 39 in good health and CMV-seropositive. The CDR3 runs from the conserved cysteine through the conserved F or W. The D gene is left open where the match is weak. Not every row has a clone size; where given, it reads once, few, many or a size class.

cdr3_nt cdr3_aa j_call v_call clone_size d_call
TGCGCCAGCAGCACGTCGGGGGTTTCTCACGGCGGCTACACCTTC CASSTSGVSHGGYTF TRBJ1-2 TRBV5-1 NA NA
TGCGCCAGCAGCTTGGACGGCAGGGGTCGGTCTAGCGGGAGTTTCTACAATGAGCAGTTCTTC CASSLDGRGRSSGSFYNEQFF TRBJ2-1 TRBV5-1 once TRBD2
TGTGCCAGCAGCGCGGAGCGGGGAACCTACGAGCAGTACTTC CASSAERGTYEQYF TRBJ2-7 TRBV2 NA TRBD2
TGTGCCAGCAGCCAAAATAGCGGCTACGAGCAGTACTTC CASSQNSGYEQYF TRBJ2-7 TRBV7-8 NA NA
TGCAGCGTTGAAGAACCCGATTTCCAGCGGGAGCAGTACTTC CSVEEPDFQREQYF TRBJ2-7 TRBV29-1 NA NA
TGTGCCAGCAGCCAAGATGTTCGGGATACGCAGTATTTT CASSQDVRDTQYF TRBJ2-3 TRBV4-2 many NA
TGTGCCAGCAGCCAGACAGACCATTGGGAGCAGTACTTC CASSQTDHWEQYF TRBJ2-7 TRBV25-1 NA NA
TGCAGCGTTGATCTATACCAGGGGAGCGGGAGTCACTACAATGAGCAGTTCTTC CSVDLYQGSGSHYNEQFF TRBJ2-1 TRBV29-1 NA TRBD2
TGTGCCAGCAGCTATATGACAACTAGCGGGAGCCATCGTGTCGTGTACGAGCAGTACTTC CASSYMTTSGSHRVVYEQYF TRBJ2-7 TRBV28 NA TRBD2
TGTGCCAGCAGCTCAGGACTTCTAGGGAACTCTGGAAACACCATATATTTT CASSSGLLGNSGNTIYF TRBJ1-3 TRBV7-9 NA NA
TGCGCCAGCAGTGAAGGCGGGAGCTCCTACGAGCAGTACTTC CASSEGGSSYEQYF TRBJ2-7 TRBV10-1 NA TRBD2
TGTGCCAGCAGCTTGGTACAGGTGTCCTATGGCTACACCTTC CASSLVQVSYGYTF TRBJ1-2 TRBV5-6 NA NA
TGTGCCAGCGGGCCTCAGGGCAGGGGGTCGGAGACCCAGTACTTC CASGPQGRGSETQYF TRBJ2-5 TRBV2 NA TRBD1
TGCGCCAGCAGCTTGGCTCCCCGCACCGGGGAGCTGTTTTTT CASSLAPRTGELFF TRBJ2-2 TRBV5-1 NA NA
TGTGCCAGCAGTTCGACCGGACTCTCTGGAAACACCATATATTTT CASSSTGLSGNTIYF TRBJ1-3 TRBV2 NA NA
TGTGCCAGCAGTGAATATGGGGCCCCACAAGAGACCCAGTACTTC CASSEYGAPQETQYF TRBJ2-5 TRBV25-1 NA NA
TGTGCCAGCTCAACCGGACAGCCTTTCAACTATGGCTACACCTTC CASSTGQPFNYGYTF TRBJ1-2 TRBV18 NA NA
TGTGCCAGCAGCTCTGACAAACCGACAGATACGCAGTATTTT CASSSDKPTDTQYF TRBJ2-3 TRBV11-3 NA NA
TGTGCCAGCAGCTTAGGGGAGCGGGGCACCGGGGAGCTGTTTTTT CASSLGERGTGELFF TRBJ2-2 TRBV11-2 NA TRBD2
TGTGCCAGCAGTGGGGAGGTGGGCAATCAGCCCCAGCATTTT CASSGEVGNQPQHF TRBJ1-5 TRBV2 NA NA
TGTGCCAGCAGCGTTCTTCGCGGGGGAGGCGGGGAGCTGTTTTTT CASSVLRGGGGELFF TRBJ2-2 TRBV6-1 NA TRBD2
TGTGCCAGCAGCTCCCCCGGGACAAACTATGGCTACACCTTC CASSSPGTNYGYTF TRBJ1-2 TRBV12-1 NA NA
TGCAGCGTTGGGGGCGCGAACACTGAAGCTTTCTTT CSVGGANTEAFF TRBJ1-1 TRBV29-1 once NA
TGCGCCAGCAGCTTGGAAAGAGGAGAAGCTTTCTTT CASSLERGEAFF TRBJ1-1 TRBV5-1 NA NA
TGTGCCAGCAGGGGACTAGCGGGGGATGCCGGGGAGCTGTTTTTT CASRGLAGDAGELFF TRBJ2-2 TRBV6-1 NA TRBD2
TGTGCCAGCAGCTCCGTATCCGGGACAGTTTATGGCTACACCTTC CASSSVSGTVYGYTF TRBJ1-2 TRBV11-2 NA TRBD1
TGCAGCGTTGAAGTAATAGGGGGCGAGCAGTACTTC CSVEVIGGEQYF TRBJ2-7 TRBV29-1 NA NA
TGTGCCATCAGCCAGGTGGCTGGTGAGCAGTACTTC CAISQVAGEQYF TRBJ2-7 TRBV10-3 NA NA
TGTGCCAGCAGCTTAGCCGGGACTAGCGGGAGTCTTTACGAGCAGTACTTC CASSLAGTSGSLYEQYF TRBJ2-7 TRBV11-2 NA TRBD2
TGTGCCAGCAGCAAGGAACCTGGTGTGGCAGGGGAGAACACTGAAGCTTTCTTT CASSKEPGVAGENTEAFF TRBJ1-1 TRBV9 NA NA
TGTGCCAGCAGTTTCAAACCGACAGGGGGTGGGACCCAGTACTTC CASSFKPTGGGTQYF TRBJ2-5 TRBV27 NA TRBD1
TGTGCCAGCAGCTCTGGACAGCAAGACTATGGCTACACCTTC CASSSGQQDYGYTF TRBJ1-2 TRBV5-6 few NA
TGTGCCAGCAGTAGAGGCGCGGGCGGAGATACGCAGTATTTT CASSRGAGGDTQYF TRBJ2-3 TRBV28 NA NA
TGTGCCAGCAGTACCCAGGGACTAGGCTCATTCTACGAGCAGTACTTC CASSTQGLGSFYEQYF TRBJ2-7 TRBV25-1 NA TRBD2
TGTGCCAGCAGCTGGGGTAGGACACCCCCCTACGAGCAGTACTTC CASSWGRTPPYEQYF TRBJ2-7 TRBV28 NA NA
TGTGCCAGCAGTGTTCGGTCCGCGATGACAAGCTACGAGCAGTACTTC CASSVRSAMTSYEQYF TRBJ2-7 TRBV6-1 NA NA
TGCGCCAGCAGCGCAGGGGGAGGAAATCAGCCCCAGCATTTT CASSAGGGNQPQHF TRBJ1-5 TRBV5-1 NA TRBD1
TGTGCCAGCAGTGAAGCAGGAGGAGTCCCCACAGATACGCAGTATTTT CASSEAGGVPTDTQYF TRBJ2-3 TRBV6-1 NA NA
TGTGACACCACAGCAGGGGATGATAGCGAGCAGTACTTC CDTTAGDDSEQYF TRBJ2-7 TRBV19 NA NA
TGCAGCGTCCGACGGGACTCTACAACCTACGAGCAGTACTTC CSVRRDSTTYEQYF TRBJ2-7 TRBV29-1 NA NA
TGTGCCAGCAGCTTCGGACAGGGGGCTAATGAGCAGTTCTTC CASSFGQGANEQFF TRBJ2-1 TRBV7-9 NA TRBD1
TGCGCCAGCAGCTCTGGGACAGGGGGGAAAGAATATGGCTACACCTTC CASSSGTGGKEYGYTF TRBJ1-2 TRBV5-1 NA TRBD1
TGTGCCAGCAGTTTATCGGGGGAGGGCAGGGGTCACACTGAAGCTTTCTTT CASSLSGEGRGHTEAFF TRBJ1-1 TRBV27 NA NA
TGCAGCGTTTGGGCAGGGGGCAGGTACTATGGCTACACCTTC CSVWAGGRYYGYTF TRBJ1-2 TRBV29-1 few TRBD1
TGTGCCAGCAAATTGGAGATAGGAAACACCATATATTTT CASKLEIGNTIYF TRBJ1-3 TRBV6-1 few NA
TGTGCCAGCTCGCTACAGAAGAGCTCCTACAATGAGCAGTTCTTC CASSLQKSSYNEQFF TRBJ2-1 TRBV18 NA NA
TGTGCCGGGACAAGCAATACCGTAATCACCTTC CAGTSNTVITF TRBJ1-2 TRBV30 NA NA
TGTGCCAGCAGCTTTAGCGGGACGTCCTACGAGCAGTACTTC CASSFSGTSYEQYF TRBJ2-7 TRBV7-2 few TRBD2
TGTGCCAGCAGCCCCCAGCCGGGGGGTAACGAGCAGTTCTTC CASSPQPGGNEQFF TRBJ2-1 TRBV7-3 NA TRBD2
TGTGCCAGCATCCCCCCCCAGACACCCGCCACACAAGAGACCCAGTACTTC CASIPPQTPATQETQYF TRBJ2-5 TRBV9 NA NA
TGTGCCAGCGGAAAGCTGCTCCTAGCGGGTACCACAGATACGCAGTATTTT CASGKLLLAGTTDTQYF TRBJ2-3 TRBV28 NA TRBD2
TGTGCCAGTAACCCTGGACAGGGACAGGAGCCCCAGCATTTT CASNPGQGQEPQHF TRBJ1-5 TRBV19 NA TRBD1
TGTGCCAGCAGTTTACAGGGGGAATGGGATGGCTACACCTTC CASSLQGEWDGYTF TRBJ1-2 TRBV27 once TRBD1